A selection of T cell receptor beta chains follows, all from one sample in a study of CD8 T cells in ankylosing spondylitis. TCRdb processed the 5' RACE reads anew with MiXCR; each CDR3 protein has one entry. In the table there are a few hundred thousand distinct CDR3 sequences, more than 20% of which are singletons. Sample: blood, either unsorted or a sorted T cell fraction (not recorded which). All receptors come from a male donor with ankylosing spondylitis. Each CDR3 is given with its conserved first and last residue. The D gene is left open where the match is weak. The size field is filled for only some rows; it gives once, few, many or a size class.

v_gene	len	abundance	d_gene	j_gene	CDR3aa	CDR3nt
TRBV4-2	15	NA	TRBD2	TRBJ2-1	CASSQALAGFNEQFF	TGTGCCAGCAGCCAAGCTCTAGCGGGGTTCAATGAGCAGTTCTTC
TRBV18	11	NA	NA	TRBJ1-4	CASSPSEKLFF	TGTGCCAGCTCACCAAGCGAAAAACTGTTTTTT
TRBV11-3	14	few	NA	TRBJ2-7	CASSIRDTVYEQYF	TGTGCCAGCAGCATCCGGGACACAGTCTACGAGCAGTACTTC
TRBV5-1	13	NA	NA	TRBJ1-3	CASSLDGTDTIYF	TGCGCCAGCAGCTTGGATGGGACGGACACCATATATTTT
TRBV12-3/TRBV12-4	14	NA	NA	TRBJ2-3	CASRGLGYPDTQYF	TGTGCCAGCAGAGGACTGGGTTACCCAGATACGCAGTATTTT
TRBV11-2	17	NA	NA	TRBJ2-7	CASSRYAGAGERNEQYF	TGTGCCAGCAGCCGTTATGCCGGGGCAGGGGAAAGGAACGAGCAGTACTTC
TRBV2	13	NA	NA	TRBJ2-7	CASSVDRRAEQYF	TGTGCCAGCAGTGTGGATAGGCGTGCCGAGCAGTACTTC
TRBV20-1	16	few	TRBD2	TRBJ2-1	CSARETRSGRNNEQFF	TGCAGTGCTAGAGAGACGAGGAGCGGGAGAAACAATGAGCAGTTCTTC
TRBV7-3	13	NA	NA	TRBJ1-1	CASSSTGFTEAFF	TGTGCCAGCAGCAGTACAGGGTTCACTGAAGCTTTCTTT
TRBV6-5	12	many	NA	TRBJ2-7	CASGIRDYEQYF	TGTGCCAGCGGGATAAGGGACTACGAGCAGTACTTC
TRBV20-1	15	few	TRBD2	TRBJ2-1	CSARDPTSGRIEQFF	TGCAGTGCTAGAGATCCAACTAGCGGGAGAATTGAGCAGTTCTTC
TRBV20-1	12	NA	NA	TRBJ2-2	CSAYPNTRELFF	TGCAGTGCTTATCCGAACACCAGGGAGCTGTTTTTT
TRBV20-1	15	NA	NA	TRBJ1-1	CSARDVRGGSAEAFF	TGCAGTGCTAGAGATGTTAGGGGAGGTTCGGCTGAAGCTTTCTTT
TRBV20-1	15	few	NA	TRBJ2-6	CSARDQSSGANVLTF	TGCAGTGCTAGAGATCAGAGCTCTGGGGCCAACGTCCTGACTTTC
TRBV11-2	15	NA	TRBD1	TRBJ2-2	CASSQGTAYTGELFF	TGTGCCAGCAGCCAGGGGACAGCTTACACCGGGGAGCTGTTTTTT
TRBV10-3	14	NA	TRBD1	TRBJ1-1	CAIRDRGLNTEAFF	TGTGCCATCAGAGACAGGGGGCTGAACACTGAAGCTTTCTTT
TRBV6-1	13	NA	NA	TRBJ1-5	CASRHMNNQPQHF	TGTGCCAGCCGCCACATGAACAATCAGCCCCAGCATTTT
TRBV4-3	15	NA	NA	TRBJ2-3	CASSRYWTSTDTQYF	TGCGCCAGCAGCAGATATTGGACTAGCACAGATACGCAGTATTTT
TRBV7-9	13	NA	NA	TRBJ2-7	CASRSFSRSEQYF	TGTGCCAGCAGATCCTTCTCTAGGTCCGAGCAGTACTTC
TRBV20-1	14	NA	TRBD2	TRBJ2-5	CSAGFDSGIETQYF	TGCAGTGCCGGATTTGATAGCGGGATCGAGACCCAGTACTTC
TRBV20-1	16	few	NA	TRBJ2-1	CSARDSLGALYNEQFF	TGCAGTGCTAGAGATTCCCTCGGGGCCTTGTACAATGAGCAGTTCTTC
TRBV6-2/TRBV6-3	14	few	TRBD2	TRBJ2-7	CASSQGLGYYEQYF	TGTGCCAGCAGCCAGGGACTAGGATACTACGAGCAGTACTTC
TRBV9	15	NA	TRBD1	TRBJ2-7	CASSPTRDRASEQYF	TGTGCCAGCAGCCCAACCCGGGACAGGGCATCCGAGCAGTACTTC
TRBV29-1	10	NA	NA	TRBJ2-5	CSVVWETQYF	TGCAGCGTTGTCTGGGAGACCCAGTACTTC
TRBV4-1	14	few	NA	TRBJ1-5	CASSHGASLQPQHF	TGCGCCAGCAGCCATGGGGCCTCCCTTCAGCCCCAGCATTTT
TRBV6-2/TRBV6-3	21	NA	NA	TRBJ2-4	CASSRPRTVRGPFIAKNIQYF	TGTGCCAGCAGCCGCCCAAGGACAGTGAGAGGACCATTTATAGCCAAAAACATTCAGTACTTC
TRBV28	16	NA	NA	TRBJ2-2	CASSLRMWGNTGELFF	TGTGCCAGCAGCCTACGAATGTGGGGGAACACCGGGGAGCTGTTTTTT
TRBV12-3/TRBV12-4	14	few	NA	TRBJ1-5	CASSYGGQIGPQHF	TGTGCCAGCAGTTATGGCGGCCAGATTGGGCCCCAGCATTTT
TRBV6-5	12	NA	TRBD2	TRBJ2-7	CASLSGAYEQYF	TGTGCCAGCTTGAGCGGGGCCTACGAGCAGTACTTC
TRBV29-1	13	NA	TRBD1	TRBJ1-1	CSVQDRGSTEAFF	TGCAGCGTTCAGGACAGGGGAAGCACTGAAGCTTTCTTT
TRBV4-3	16	NA	TRBD2	TRBJ2-3	CASSQAGTSGGDTQYF	TGCGCCAGCAGCCAGGCCGGGACTAGCGGGGGAGATACGCAGTATTTT
TRBV10-1	14	NA	NA	TRBJ2-7	CASSARRDPYEQYF	TGCGCCAGCAGTGCTCGCAGGGACCCCTACGAGCAGTACTTC
TRBV12-3/TRBV12-4	16	NA	TRBD2	TRBJ2-3	CASSSDLAGITDTQYF	TGTGCCAGCAGTTCCGACCTAGCGGGAATCACAGATACGCAGTATTTT
TRBV7-2	16	NA	NA	TRBJ1-6	CASSLDPGDYNSPLHF	TGTGCCAGCAGCTTAGACCCCGGAGATTATAATTCACCCCTCCACTTT
TRBV9	16	NA	TRBD2	TRBJ2-7	CASSVGTSGSPSEQYF	TGTGCCAGCAGCGTGGGGACTAGCGGGAGCCCCTCGGAGCAGTACTTC
TRBV6-1	15	NA	NA	TRBJ2-1	CASSPVTVTYNEQFF	TGTGCCAGCAGTCCCGTGACTGTTACCTACAATGAGCAGTTCTTC
TRBV7-2	13	few	NA	TRBJ2-1	CASRNRVNNEQFF	TGTGCCAGCAGAAACAGGGTTAACAATGAGCAGTTCTTC
TRBV6-1	14	few	NA	TRBJ2-2	CASIGLAGTGELFF	TGTGCCAGCATTGGGCTAGCAGGGACCGGGGAGCTGTTTTTT
TRBV5-1	14	NA	NA	TRBJ1-4	CASSLAYRNEKLFF	TGCGCCAGCAGCTTGGCGTACAGGAATGAAAAACTGTTTTTT
TRBV20-1	12	few	NA	TRBJ1-1	CSATYTNTEAFF	TGCAGTGCTACGTACACTAACACTGAAGCTTTCTTT
TRBV6-5	15	few	NA	TRBJ1-4	CASSYLGAVNEKLFF	TGTGCCAGCAGTTACTTGGGGGCTGTTAATGAAAAACTGTTTTTT
TRBV15	14	few	NA	TRBJ2-4	CATSDGSAKNIQYF	TGTGCCACCAGTGACGGTTCAGCCAAAAACATTCAGTACTTC
TRBV5-1	14	few	NA	TRBJ2-5	CASSLVASKETQYF	TGCGCCAGCAGCTTGGTGGCTAGCAAAGAGACCCAGTACTTC
TRBV5-1	14	few	NA	TRBJ1-1	CASSPQTANTEAFF	TGCGCCAGCAGCCCACAGACGGCGAACACTGAAGCTTTCTTT
TRBV7-2	13	few	NA	TRBJ2-7	CASSFGGWVEQYF	TGTGCCAGCAGCTTCGGGGGCTGGGTGGAGCAGTACTTC
TRBV9	17	few	TRBD2	TRBJ2-2	CASSVMAASGNTGELFF	TGTGCCAGCAGCGTAATGGCAGCTAGCGGGAACACCGGGGAGCTGTTTTTT
TRBV12-3/TRBV12-4	13	few	NA	TRBJ1-2	CASSSLLHSGYTF	TGTGCCAGCAGTTCCCTCCTACATTCTGGCTACACCTTC
TRBV9	18	NA	NA	TRBJ1-3	CASSVGLARASLGDTIYF	TGTGCCAGCAGCGTAGGTCTCGCTAGGGCCTCCCTGGGAGACACCATATATTTT
TRBV20-1	11	NA	NA	TRBJ1-2	CSAGVGGGYTF	TGCAGTGCTGGCGTGGGGGGTGGCTACACCTTC
TRBV5-1	13	many	TRBD1	TRBJ2-7	CASSGDRAYEQYF	TGCGCCAGCAGCGGGGACAGGGCCTACGAGCAGTACTTC
TRBV12-3/TRBV12-4	12	many	NA	TRBJ2-2	CASSLLGGELFF	TGTGCCAGCAGTTTATTAGGCGGGGAGCTGTTTTTT
TRBV20-1	15	NA	NA	TRBJ1-5	CSARFGQNSNQPQHF	TGCAGTGCTAGGTTCGGACAGAATAGCAATCAGCCCCAGCATTTT